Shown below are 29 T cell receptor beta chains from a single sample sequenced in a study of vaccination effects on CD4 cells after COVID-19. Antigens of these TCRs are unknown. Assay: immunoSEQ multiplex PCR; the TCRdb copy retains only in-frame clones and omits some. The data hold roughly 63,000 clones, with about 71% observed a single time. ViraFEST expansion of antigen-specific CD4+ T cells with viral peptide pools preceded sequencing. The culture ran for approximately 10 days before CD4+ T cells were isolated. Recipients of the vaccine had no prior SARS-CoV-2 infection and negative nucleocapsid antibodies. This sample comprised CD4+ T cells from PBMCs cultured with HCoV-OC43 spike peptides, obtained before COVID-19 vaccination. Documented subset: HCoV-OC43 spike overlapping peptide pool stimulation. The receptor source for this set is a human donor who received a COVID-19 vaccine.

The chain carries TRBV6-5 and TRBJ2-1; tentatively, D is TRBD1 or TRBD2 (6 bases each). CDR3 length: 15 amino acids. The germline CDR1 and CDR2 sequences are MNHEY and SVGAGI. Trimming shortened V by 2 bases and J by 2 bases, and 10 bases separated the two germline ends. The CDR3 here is CASSYRGGTYNEQFF. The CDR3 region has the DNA TGTGCCAGCAGTTACAGAGGGGGGACCTACAATGAGCAGTTCTTC.

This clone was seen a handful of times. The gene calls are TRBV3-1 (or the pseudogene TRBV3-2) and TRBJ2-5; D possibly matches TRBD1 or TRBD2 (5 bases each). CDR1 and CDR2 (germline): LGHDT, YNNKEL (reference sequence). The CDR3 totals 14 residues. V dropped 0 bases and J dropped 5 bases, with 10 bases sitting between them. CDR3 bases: TGTGCCAGCAGCCAAGATTGGGGGTCGGAGACCCAGTACTTC. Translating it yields CASSQDWGSETQYF.

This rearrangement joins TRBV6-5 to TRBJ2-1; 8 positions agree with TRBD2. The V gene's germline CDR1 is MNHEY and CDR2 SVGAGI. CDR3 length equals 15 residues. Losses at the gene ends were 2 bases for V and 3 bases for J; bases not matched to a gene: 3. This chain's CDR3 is CASSYAGGVYNEQFF. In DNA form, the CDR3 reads TGTGCCAGCAGTTACGCGGGGGGCGTCTACAATGAGCAGTTCTTC.

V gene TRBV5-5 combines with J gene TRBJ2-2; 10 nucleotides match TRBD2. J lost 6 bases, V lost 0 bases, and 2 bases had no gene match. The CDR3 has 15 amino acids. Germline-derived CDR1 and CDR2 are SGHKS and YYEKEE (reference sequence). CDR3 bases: TGTGCCAGCAGCTTGGTAGCGGGGGGCCCCGGGGAGCTGTTTTTT. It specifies CASSLVAGGPGELFF.

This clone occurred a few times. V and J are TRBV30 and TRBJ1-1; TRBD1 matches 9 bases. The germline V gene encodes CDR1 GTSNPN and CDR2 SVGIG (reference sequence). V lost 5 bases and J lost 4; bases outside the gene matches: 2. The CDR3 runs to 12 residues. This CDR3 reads CAWDRGATEAFF. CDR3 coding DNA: TGTGCCTGGGACAGGGGGGCCACTGAAGCTTTCTTT.

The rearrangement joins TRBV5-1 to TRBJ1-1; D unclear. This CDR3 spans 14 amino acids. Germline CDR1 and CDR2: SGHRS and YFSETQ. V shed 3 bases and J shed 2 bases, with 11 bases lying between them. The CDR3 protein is CASSSLPYNTEAFF. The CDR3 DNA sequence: TGCGCCAGCAGCTCCCTCCCGTATAACACTGAAGCTTTCTTT. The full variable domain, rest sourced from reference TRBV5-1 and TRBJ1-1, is KAGVTQTPRYLIKTRGQQVTLSCSPISGHRSVSWYQQTPGQGLQFLFEYFSETQRNKGNFPGRFSGRQFSNSRSEMNVSTLELGDSALYLCASSSLPYNTEAFFGQGTRLTVV.

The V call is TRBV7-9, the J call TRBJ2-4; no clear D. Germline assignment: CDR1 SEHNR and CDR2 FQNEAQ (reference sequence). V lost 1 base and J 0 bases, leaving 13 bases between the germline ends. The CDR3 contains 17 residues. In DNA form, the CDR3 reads TGTGCCAGCAGCTTAGTAGCCAGCACCTTAGCCAAAAACATTCAGTACTTC. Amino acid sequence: CASSLVASTLAKNIQYF.

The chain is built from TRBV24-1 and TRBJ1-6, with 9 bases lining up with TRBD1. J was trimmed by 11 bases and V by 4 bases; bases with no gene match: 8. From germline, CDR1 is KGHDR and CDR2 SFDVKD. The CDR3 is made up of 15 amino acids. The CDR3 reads CATSDRDREGTPLHF. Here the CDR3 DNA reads TGTGCCACCAGTGACCGGGACAGGGAAGGAACACCCCTCCACTTT.

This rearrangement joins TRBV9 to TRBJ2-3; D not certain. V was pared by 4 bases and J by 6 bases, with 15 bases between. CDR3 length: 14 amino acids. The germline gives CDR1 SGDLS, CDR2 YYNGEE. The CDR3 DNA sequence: TGTGCCAGCAGCTTGAGACTGATGCAGGATACGCAGTATTTT. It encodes CASSLRLMQDTQYF.

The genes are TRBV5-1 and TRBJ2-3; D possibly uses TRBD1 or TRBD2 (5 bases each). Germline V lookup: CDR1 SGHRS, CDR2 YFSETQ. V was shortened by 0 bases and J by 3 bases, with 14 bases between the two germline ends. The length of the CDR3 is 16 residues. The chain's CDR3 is CASSLVGQRGTDTQYF. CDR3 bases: TGCGCCAGCAGCTTGGTAGGACAACGAGGGACAGATACGCAGTATTTT.

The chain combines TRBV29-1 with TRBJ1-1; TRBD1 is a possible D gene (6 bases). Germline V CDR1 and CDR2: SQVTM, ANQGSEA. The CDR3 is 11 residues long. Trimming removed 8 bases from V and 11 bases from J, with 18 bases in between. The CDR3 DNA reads TGCAGCTACGGCGAGGGGGGCCTCGCTTTCTTT. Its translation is CSYGEGGLAFF.

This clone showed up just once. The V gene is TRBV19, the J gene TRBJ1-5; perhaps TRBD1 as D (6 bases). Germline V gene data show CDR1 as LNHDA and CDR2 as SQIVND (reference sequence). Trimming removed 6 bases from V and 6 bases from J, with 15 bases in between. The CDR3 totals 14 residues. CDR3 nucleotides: TGTGCCAGTAGGTTGGGGGGCGCGGTTCAGCCCCAGCATTTT. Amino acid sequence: CASRLGGAVQPQHF. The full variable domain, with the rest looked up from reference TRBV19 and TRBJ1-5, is DGGITQSPKYLFRKEGQNVTLSCEQNLNHDAMYWYRQDPGQGLRLIYYSQIVNDFQKGDIAEGYSVSREKKESFPLTVTSAQKNPTAFYLCASRLGGAVQPQHFGDGTRLSIL.

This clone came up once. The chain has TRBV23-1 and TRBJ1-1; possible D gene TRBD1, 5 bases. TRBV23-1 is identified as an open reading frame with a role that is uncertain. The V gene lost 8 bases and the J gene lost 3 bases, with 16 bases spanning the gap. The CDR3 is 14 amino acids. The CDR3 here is CASGQRRYHTEAFF. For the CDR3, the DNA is TGCGCCAGCGGACAAAGGCGGTACCACACTGAAGCTTTCTTT.

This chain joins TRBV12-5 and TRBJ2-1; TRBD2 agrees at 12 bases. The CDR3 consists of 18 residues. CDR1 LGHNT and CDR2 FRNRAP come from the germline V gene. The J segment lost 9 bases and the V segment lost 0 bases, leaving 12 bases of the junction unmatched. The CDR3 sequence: CASGLVPDGLAGGTEQFF. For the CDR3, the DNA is TGTGCTAGTGGTTTGGTACCCGATGGGCTAGCGGGGGGGACTGAGCAGTTCTTC.

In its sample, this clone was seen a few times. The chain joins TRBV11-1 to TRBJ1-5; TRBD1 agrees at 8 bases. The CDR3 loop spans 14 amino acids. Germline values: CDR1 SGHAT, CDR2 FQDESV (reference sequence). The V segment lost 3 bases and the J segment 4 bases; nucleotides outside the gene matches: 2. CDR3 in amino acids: CASSLQGANQPQHF. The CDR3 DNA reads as TGTGCCAGCAGCTTGCAGGGGGCTAATCAGCCCCAGCATTTT. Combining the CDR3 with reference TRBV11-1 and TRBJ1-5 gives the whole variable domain EAEVAQSPRYKITEKSQAVAFWCDPISGHATLYWYRQILGQGPELLVQFQDESVVDDSQLPKDRFSAERLKGVDSTLKIQPAELGDSAMYLCASSLQGANQPQHFGDGTRLSIL.

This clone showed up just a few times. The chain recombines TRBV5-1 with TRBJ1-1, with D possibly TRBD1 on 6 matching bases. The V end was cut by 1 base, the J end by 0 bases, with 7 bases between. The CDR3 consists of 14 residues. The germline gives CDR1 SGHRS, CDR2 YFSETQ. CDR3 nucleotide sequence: TGCGCCAGCAGCTTGCAGGGGATGAACACTGAAGCTTTCTTT. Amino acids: CASSLQGMNTEAFF.

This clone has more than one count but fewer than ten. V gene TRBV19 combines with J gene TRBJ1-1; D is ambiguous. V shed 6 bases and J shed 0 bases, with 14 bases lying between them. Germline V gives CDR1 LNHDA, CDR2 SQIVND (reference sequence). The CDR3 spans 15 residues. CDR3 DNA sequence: TGTGCCAGTAGGGAGTCTGACTTGATGAACACTGAAGCTTTCTTT. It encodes CASRESDLMNTEAFF.

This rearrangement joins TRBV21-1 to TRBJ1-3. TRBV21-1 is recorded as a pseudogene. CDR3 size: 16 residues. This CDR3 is CASSKTGQGPQKNIYF. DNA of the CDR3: TGTGCCAGCAGCAAAACGGGCCAGGGACCCCAAAAGAACATATATTTT.

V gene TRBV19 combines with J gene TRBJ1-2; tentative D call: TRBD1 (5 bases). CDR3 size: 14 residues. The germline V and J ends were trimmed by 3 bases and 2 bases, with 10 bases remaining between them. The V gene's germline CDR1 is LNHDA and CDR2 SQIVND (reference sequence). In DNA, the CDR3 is TGTGCCAGTAGTATTGAAGACAGAAACTATGGCTACACCTTC. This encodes CASSIEDRNYGYTF.

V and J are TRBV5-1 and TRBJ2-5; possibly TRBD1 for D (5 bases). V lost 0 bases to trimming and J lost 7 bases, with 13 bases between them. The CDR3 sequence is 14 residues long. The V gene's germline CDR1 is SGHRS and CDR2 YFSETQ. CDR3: CASSLVSGAGTQYF. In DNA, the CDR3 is TGCGCCAGCAGCTTGGTATCTGGGGCCGGGACCCAGTACTTC.

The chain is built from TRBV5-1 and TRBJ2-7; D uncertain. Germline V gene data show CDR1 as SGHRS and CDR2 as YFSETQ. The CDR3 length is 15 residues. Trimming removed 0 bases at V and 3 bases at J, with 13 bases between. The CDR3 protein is CASSLGPGLYYEQYV. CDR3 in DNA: TGCGCCAGCAGCTTGGGGCCGGGTCTCTACTACGAGCAGTACGTC.

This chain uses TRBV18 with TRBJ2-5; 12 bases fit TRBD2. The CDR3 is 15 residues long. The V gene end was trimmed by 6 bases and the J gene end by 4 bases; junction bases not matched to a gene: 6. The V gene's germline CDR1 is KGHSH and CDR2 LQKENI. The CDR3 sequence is CASSPGLAGIETQYF. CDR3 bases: TGTGCCAGCTCGCCAGGACTAGCGGGGATAGAGACCCAGTACTTC.

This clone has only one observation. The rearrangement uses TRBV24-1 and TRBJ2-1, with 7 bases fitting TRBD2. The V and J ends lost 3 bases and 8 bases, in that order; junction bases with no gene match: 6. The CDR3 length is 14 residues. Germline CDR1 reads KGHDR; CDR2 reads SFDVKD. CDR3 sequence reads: CATSDPSGRDEQFF. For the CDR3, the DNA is TGTGCCACCAGTGATCCTAGCGGAAGGGATGAGCAGTTCTTC.

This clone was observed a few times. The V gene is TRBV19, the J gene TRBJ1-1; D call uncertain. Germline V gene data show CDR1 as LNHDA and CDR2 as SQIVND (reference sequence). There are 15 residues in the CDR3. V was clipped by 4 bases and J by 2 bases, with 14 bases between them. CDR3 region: CASSKSTNFNTEAFF. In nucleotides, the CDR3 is TGTGCCAGTAGTAAATCGACTAACTTCAACACTGAAGCTTTCTTT.

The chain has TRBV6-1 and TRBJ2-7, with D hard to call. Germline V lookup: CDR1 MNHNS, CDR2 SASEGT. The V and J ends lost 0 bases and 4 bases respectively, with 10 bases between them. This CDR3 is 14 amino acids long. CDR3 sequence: CASSEADGLYEQYV. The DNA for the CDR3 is TGTGCCAGCAGTGAAGCTGACGGGCTTTACGAGCAGTACGTC.

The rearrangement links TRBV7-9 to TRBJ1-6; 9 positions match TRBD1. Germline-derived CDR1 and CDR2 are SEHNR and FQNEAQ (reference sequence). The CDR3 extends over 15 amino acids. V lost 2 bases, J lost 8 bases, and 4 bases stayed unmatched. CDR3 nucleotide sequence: TGTGCCAGCAGCTTAACAGGGGGCCTGGATTCACCCCTCCACTTT. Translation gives CASSLTGGLDSPLHF. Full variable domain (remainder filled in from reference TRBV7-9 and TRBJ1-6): DTGVSQNPRHKITKRGQNVTFRCDPISEHNRLYWYRQTLGQGPEFLTYFQNEAQLEKSRLLSDRFSAERPKGSFSTLEIQRTEQGDSAMYLCASSLTGGLDSPLHFGNGTRLTVT.

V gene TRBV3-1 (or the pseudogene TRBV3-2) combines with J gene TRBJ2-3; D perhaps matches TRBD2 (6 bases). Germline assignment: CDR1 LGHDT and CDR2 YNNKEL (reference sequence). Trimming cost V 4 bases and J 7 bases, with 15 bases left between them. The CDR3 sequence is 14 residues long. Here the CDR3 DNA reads TGTGCCAGCAGCCCAAGGCAGGGCGGGAATACGCAGTATTTT. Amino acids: CASSPRQGGNTQYF.

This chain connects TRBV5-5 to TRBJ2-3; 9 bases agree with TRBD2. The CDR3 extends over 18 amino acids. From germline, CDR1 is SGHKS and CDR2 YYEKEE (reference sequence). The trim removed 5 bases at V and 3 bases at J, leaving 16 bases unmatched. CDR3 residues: CASRRRESSGGLTDTQYF. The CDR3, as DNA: TGTGCCAGCAGACGCAGGGAGTCGAGCGGGGGGCTGACAGATACGCAGTATTTT. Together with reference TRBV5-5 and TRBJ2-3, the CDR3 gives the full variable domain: DAGVTQSPTHLIKTRGQQVTLRCSPISGHKSVSWYQQVLGQGPQFIFQYYEKEERGRGNFPDRFSARQFPNYSSELNVNALLLGDSALYLCASRRRESSGGLTDTQYFGPGTRLTVL.

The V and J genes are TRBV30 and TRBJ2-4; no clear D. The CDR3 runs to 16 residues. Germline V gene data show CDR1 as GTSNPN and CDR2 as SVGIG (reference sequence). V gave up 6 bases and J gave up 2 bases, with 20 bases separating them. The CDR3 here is CACKEAPTLSKNIQYF. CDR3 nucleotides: TGTGCCTGCAAAGAGGCACCCACACTATCCAAAAACATTCAGTACTTC.